This TCR beta chain appears in the sequencing data of a study of T cells in tuberculosis. Sequencing was performed with immunoSEQ multiplex PCR; in TCRdb, only in-frame clones are kept and a portion is missing. Here the sample spans about 22,000 clones, 95% to 98% being singletons. The CDR3 loop spans 14 amino acids. Per germline, CDR1 SGHRS and CDR2 YFSETQ. Trimming took 1 base from V and 3 from J, leaving 9 bases between them. The source material was PBMCs. The clonotype was recovered from a donor aged 10 to 29 with latent tuberculosis or without tuberculosis infection. The V gene is TRBV5-1, the J gene TRBJ2-3; D is perhaps TRBD1 (6 bases). The CDR3 protein is CASSLRGSTDTQYF. CDR3 DNA sequence: TGCGCCAGCAGCTTGAGGGGGAGTACAGATACGCAGTATTTT. The entire variable domain, with the rest obtained from reference TRBV5-1 and TRBJ2-3, is as follows: KAGVTQTPRYLIKTRGQQVTLSCSPISGHRSVSWYQQTPGQGLQFLFEYFSETQRNKGNFPGRFSGRQFSNSRSEMNVSTLELGDSALYLCASSLRGSTDTQYFGPGTRLTVL.